The rows below give T cell receptor beta chains drawn from one sample of a study of monozygotic twins with inflammatory bowel disease. Following a re-call of the 5' RACE reads, TCRdb has one entry per CDR3 protein and lacks DNA. The sample data list over 200,000 distinct CDR3 sequences. Sequenced input: blood. The receptors come from a human donor with ulcerative colitis or Crohn's disease, or a healthy co-twin of an affected twin (not recorded which). Each CDR3 is given with its conserved first and last residue.

v_gene,j_gene,len,CDR3aa
TRBV11-2,TRBJ2-1,16,CASSASWGGSYNEQFF
TRBV7-9,TRBJ2-7,17,CASKPGLAGVNSYEQYF
TRBV6-6,TRBJ2-5,13,CASSGTQQETQYF
TRBV25-1,TRBJ1-2,14,CASRRQGTDYGYTF
TRBV11-2,TRBJ1-1,15,CASSLSTGLHTEAFF
TRBV11-2,TRBJ2-7,15,CASSLRTGGIYEQYF
TRBV7-2,TRBJ2-2,15,CASSLFAGATGELFF
TRBV4-2,TRBJ2-2,13,CASKYTGSGELFF
TRBV19,TRBJ1-1,16,CASSTKRGGRGTEAFF
TRBV5-1,TRBJ1-2,16,CASSLIGAPLGDGYTF